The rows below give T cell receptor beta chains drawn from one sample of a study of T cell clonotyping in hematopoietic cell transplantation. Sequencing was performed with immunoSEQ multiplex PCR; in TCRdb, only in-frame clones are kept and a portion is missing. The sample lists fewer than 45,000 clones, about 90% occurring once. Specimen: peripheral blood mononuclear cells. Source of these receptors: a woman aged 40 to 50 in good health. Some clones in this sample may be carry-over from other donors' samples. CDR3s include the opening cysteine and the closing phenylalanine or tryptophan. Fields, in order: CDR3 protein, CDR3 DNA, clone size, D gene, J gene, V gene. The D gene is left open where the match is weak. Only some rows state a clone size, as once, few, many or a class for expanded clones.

CDR3 protein: CASSLNSDEQFF
CDR3 DNA: TGTGCCAGCAGCTTAAATTCCGATGAGCAGTTCTTC
clone size: once
D gene: -
J gene: TRBJ2-1
V gene: TRBV7-3

CDR3 protein: CASSQAGDSTGPYGYTF
CDR3 DNA: TGCGCCAGCAGCCAAGCGGGGGACAGCACGGGGCCGTATGGCTACACCTTC
clone size: -
D gene: TRBD1
J gene: TRBJ1-2
V gene: TRBV4-3

CDR3 protein: CASSLSIGSSINEQFF
CDR3 DNA: TGCGCCAGCAGCTTGTCTATCGGGTCCTCCATCAATGAGCAGTTCTTC
clone size: -
D gene: -
J gene: TRBJ2-1
V gene: TRBV5-1

CDR3 protein: CASSPSTGYTEAFF
CDR3 DNA: TGCGCCAGCAGCCCCTCAACAGGCTACACTGAAGCTTTCTTT
clone size: -
D gene: -
J gene: TRBJ1-1
V gene: TRBV5-1

CDR3 protein: CASSLWATGGAETQYF
CDR3 DNA: TGTGCCAGCAGCCTATGGGCTACAGGGGGCGCGGAGACCCAGTACTTC
clone size: -
D gene: TRBD1
J gene: TRBJ2-5
V gene: TRBV7-2

CDR3 protein: CASSRREGGSYEQYF
CDR3 DNA: TGTGCCAGCTCACGCCGAGAGGGGGGGTCCTACGAGCAGTACTTC
clone size: -
D gene: -
J gene: TRBJ2-7
V gene: TRBV18

CDR3 protein: CASRRQGTLMTQYF
CDR3 DNA: TGTGCCAGCAGGCGACAGGGAACCCTTATGACCCAGTACTTC
clone size: -
D gene: TRBD1
J gene: TRBJ2-5
V gene: TRBV28

CDR3 protein: CASSQDRAGPSTDTQYF
CDR3 DNA: TGTGCCAGCAGCCAAGATCGGGCCGGGCCTAGCACAGATACGCAGTATTTT
clone size: -
D gene: -
J gene: TRBJ2-3
V gene: TRBV14

CDR3 protein: CASSVAPHYEQYF
CDR3 DNA: TGTGCCAGCAGCGTAGCTCCACACTACGAGCAGTACTTC
clone size: -
D gene: -
J gene: TRBJ2-7
V gene: TRBV9

CDR3 protein: CASSQYGGEQPYEQYF
CDR3 DNA: TGCGCCAGCAGTCAGTACGGGGGAGAACAACCCTACGAGCAGTACTTC
clone size: -
D gene: -
J gene: TRBJ2-7
V gene: TRBV4-3

CDR3 protein: CAWSVGDYNEQFF
CDR3 DNA: TGTGCCTGGAGTGTGGGGGACTACAATGAGCAGTTCTTC
clone size: -
D gene: -
J gene: TRBJ2-1
V gene: TRBV30

CDR3 protein: CASSRGGWGSSYEQYF
CDR3 DNA: TGTGCCAGCTCCCGTGGGGGGTGGGGGAGCTCCTACGAGCAGTACTTC
clone size: -
D gene: -
J gene: TRBJ2-7
V gene: TRBV5-4

CDR3 protein: CASSLDGDQPQHF
CDR3 DNA: TGTGCCAGCAGCTTAGACGGGGATCAGCCCCAGCATTTT
clone size: -
D gene: -
J gene: TRBJ1-5
V gene: TRBV11-2

CDR3 protein: CASSLSTSQTGELFF
CDR3 DNA: TGCGCCAGCAGCTTGTCGACTAGCCAGACCGGGGAGCTGTTTTTT
clone size: -
D gene: TRBD2
J gene: TRBJ2-2
V gene: TRBV5-1